Listed here are 12 T cell receptor beta chains from one sample, sequenced in a study of early T cells in non-severe SARS-CoV-2 infection. One entry per CDR3 protein results from TCRdb running MiXCR on the 5' RACE reads. The data show 70,000 to 75,000 distinct CDR3 sequences, approximately 15% seen once. The sample was whole blood. Source of these receptors: an adult who was a healthcare worker with PCR-confirmed SARS-CoV-2 infection or an uninfected control (not recorded which).

This clonotype has at least ten counts. The gene calls are TRBV6-6 and TRBJ1-5; TRBD1 aligns across 11 bases. CDR1 is MNHNY and CDR2 is SVGAGI in the germline V gene (reference sequence). The CDR3 extends over 16 amino acids. The J segment lost 7 bases and the V segment lost 7 bases, leaving 12 bases of the junction unmatched. CDR3 in amino acids: CASTKEGQGVSQPQHF. The CDR3 DNA follows: TGTGCCAGCACTAAGGAGGGACAGGGGGTAAGCCAGCCCCAGCATTTT.

This sequence joins TRBV7-6 and TRBJ2-3, with D possibly TRBD2 on 5 matching bases. The CDR3 is made up of 15 amino acids. Germline V gene sequence: CDR1 SGHVS, CDR2 FNYEAQ. Trimming removed 1 base from V and 6 bases from J, with 14 bases in between. CDR3: CASSLVSGGADTQYF. The CDR3 DNA is TGTGCCAGCAGCTTAGTCAGCGGTGGAGCGGATACGCAGTATTTT.

The genes are TRBV30 and TRBJ1-4; D is perhaps TRBD1 (5 bases). Germline values: CDR1 GTSNPN, CDR2 SVGIG (reference sequence). Trimming removed 4 bases from V and 7 bases from J, with 13 bases in between. CDR3 length: 13 amino acids. CDR3 sequence reads: CAWNWQGGEKLFF. As DNA, the CDR3 is TGTGCCTGGAACTGGCAGGGAGGTGAAAAACTGTTTTTT.

This clonotype was counted a few times. This chain links TRBV28 with TRBJ1-1; no clear D gene. CDR1 and CDR2 (germline): MDHEN, SYDVKM. The CDR3 loop spans 11 amino acids. V lost 6 bases to trimming and J lost 6 bases, with 8 bases between them. CDR3 region: CASSHPAEAFF. Here the CDR3 DNA reads TGTGCCAGCAGCCATCCAGCTGAAGCTTTCTTT.

This clonotype was counted between two and nine times. The V and J genes are TRBV20-1 and TRBJ1-1; 8 nucleotides line up with TRBD1. Germline V gene lookup returns CDR1 DFQATT and CDR2 SNEGSKA (reference sequence). V shed 1 base and J 4 bases; nucleotides not matched to a gene: 14. This CDR3 has 17 amino acids. As DNA, the CDR3 is TGCAGTGCTAGAGCCCGGACAGGGTCCAGCTATAGCACTGAAGCTTTCTTT. Protein product: CSARARTGSSYSTEAFF.

By sample fraction, this clonotype is medium-sized. V and J are TRBV10-2 and TRBJ2-2; a possible D gene is TRBD2 (6 bases). This CDR3 is built from 15 residues. In germline, CDR1 is WSHSY, CDR2 SAAADI. Trimming left V 5 bases short and J 4 bases short, with 14 bases between. The CDR3 DNA is TGCGCCAGCAGTATTCGGACTACGAGCACCGGGGAGCTGTTTTTT. Translation: CASSIRTTSTGELFF.

The chain has TRBV5-1 and TRBJ1-3; no reliable D call. This CDR3 has 14 residues. The germline gives CDR1 SGHRS, CDR2 YFSETQ. V shed 2 bases and J shed 1 base, with 7 bases lying between them. The CDR3 reads CASSLTRSGNTIYF. CDR3 DNA: TGCGCCAGCAGCTTAACGAGATCTGGAAACACCATATATTTT.

There are a few counts of this clonotype. The chain couples TRBV20-1 to TRBJ2-7, with 8 bases aligning to TRBD1. Losses at the gene ends were 3 bases for V and 7 bases for J; bases not matched to a gene: 8. Germline CDR1 is DFQATT and CDR2 is SNEGSKA (reference sequence). CDR3 length: 13 residues. CDR3 region: CSASGTGIGEQYF. Here the CDR3 DNA reads TGCAGTGCTAGCGGGACAGGTATTGGTGAGCAGTACTTC.

This clonotype was counted a few times. This chain joins TRBV5-5 and TRBJ2-7, with TRBD1 matching 8 bases. The trim removed 0 bases at V and 6 bases at J, leaving 5 bases unmatched. Germline V gene lookup returns CDR1 SGHKS and CDR2 YYEKEE (reference sequence). The CDR3 extends over 14 amino acids. In DNA form, the CDR3 reads TGTGCCAGCAGCTTGGAACAGGGGGTAACCGAGCAGTACTTC. Translating gives CASSLEQGVTEQYF.

This rearrangement joins TRBV29-1 to TRBJ1-2; D is uncertain. CDR3 size: 13 residues. In germline, CDR1 is SQVTM, CDR2 ANQGSEA. V was pared by 1 base and J by 4 bases, with 10 bases between. CDR3 in amino acids: CSVEGMGGYGYTF. The CDR3 DNA follows: TGCAGCGTTGAAGGGATGGGCGGCTATGGCTACACCTTC.

The table lists this clonotype with a count of one. The chain has TRBV11-3 and TRBJ1-1; D is possibly TRBD1 (6 bases). The ends were cut back, 5 bases at V and 5 bases at J, with 12 bases in the middle. CDR1 SGHNT and CDR2 YENEEA come from the germline V gene. The CDR3 has 13 residues. This CDR3 is CASSHEGGTEAFF. CDR3 DNA sequence: TGTGCCAGCAGCCACGAGGGGGGTACTGAAGCTTTCTTT.

The rearrangement uses TRBV6-5 and TRBJ2-3, with D tentatively TRBD2 (5 bases). The germline V and J ends were trimmed by 10 bases and 1 base, with 12 bases remaining between them. Per germline, CDR1 MNHEY and CDR2 SVGAGI. The CDR3 runs 13 residues. The CDR3, as DNA: TGTGCCACCATCTCGAGGGGCACAGATACGCAGTATTTT. It translates to CATISRGTDTQYF.